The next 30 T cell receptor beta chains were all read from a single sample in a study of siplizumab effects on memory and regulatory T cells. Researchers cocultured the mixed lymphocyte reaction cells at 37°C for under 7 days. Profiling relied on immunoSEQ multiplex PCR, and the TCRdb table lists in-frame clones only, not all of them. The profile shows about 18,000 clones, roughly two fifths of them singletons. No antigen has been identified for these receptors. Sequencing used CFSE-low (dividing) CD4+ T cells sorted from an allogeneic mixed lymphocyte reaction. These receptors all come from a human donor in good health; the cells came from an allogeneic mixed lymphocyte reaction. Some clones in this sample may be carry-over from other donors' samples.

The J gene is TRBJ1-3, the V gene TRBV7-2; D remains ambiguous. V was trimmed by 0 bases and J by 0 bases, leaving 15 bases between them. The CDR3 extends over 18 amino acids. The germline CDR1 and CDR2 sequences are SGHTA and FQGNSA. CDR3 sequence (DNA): TGTGCCAGCAGCTTAGCGTCACAAGGTCGGAGCTCTGGAAACACCATATATTTT. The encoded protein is CASSLASQGRSSGNTIYF.

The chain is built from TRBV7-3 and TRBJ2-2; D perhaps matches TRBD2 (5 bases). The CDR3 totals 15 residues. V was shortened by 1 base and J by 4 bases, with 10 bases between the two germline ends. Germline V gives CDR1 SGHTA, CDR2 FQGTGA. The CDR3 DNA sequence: TGTGCCAGCAGCTTAAGGACTGGGAGCACCGGGGAGCTGTTTTTT. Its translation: CASSLRTGSTGELFF. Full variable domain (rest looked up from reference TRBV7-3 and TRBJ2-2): GAGVSQTPSNKVTEKGKYVELRCDPISGHTALYWYRQSLGQGPEFLIYFQGTGAADDSGLPNDRFFAVRPEGSVSTLKIQRTERGDSAVYLCASSLRTGSTGELFFGEGSRLTVL.

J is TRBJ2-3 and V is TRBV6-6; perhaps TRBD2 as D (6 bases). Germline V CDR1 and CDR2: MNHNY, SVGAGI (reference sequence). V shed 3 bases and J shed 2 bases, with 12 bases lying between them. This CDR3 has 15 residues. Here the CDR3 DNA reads TGTGCCAGCAGTTATAACGGGGGAGACACAGATACGCAGTATTTT. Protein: CASSYNGGDTDTQYF.

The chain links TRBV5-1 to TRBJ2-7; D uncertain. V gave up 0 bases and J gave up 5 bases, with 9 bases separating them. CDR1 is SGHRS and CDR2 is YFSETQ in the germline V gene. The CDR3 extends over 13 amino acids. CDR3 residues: CASSLVGGDEQYF. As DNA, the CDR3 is TGCGCCAGCAGCTTGGTCGGTGGCGACGAGCAGTACTTC.

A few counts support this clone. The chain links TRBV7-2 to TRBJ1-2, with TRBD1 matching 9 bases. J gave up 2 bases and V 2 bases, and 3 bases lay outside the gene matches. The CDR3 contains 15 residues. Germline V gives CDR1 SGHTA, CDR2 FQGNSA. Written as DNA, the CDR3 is TGTGCCAGCAGCTTACAGGGACAGGGCAACTATGGCTACACCTTC. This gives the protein CASSLQGQGNYGYTF.

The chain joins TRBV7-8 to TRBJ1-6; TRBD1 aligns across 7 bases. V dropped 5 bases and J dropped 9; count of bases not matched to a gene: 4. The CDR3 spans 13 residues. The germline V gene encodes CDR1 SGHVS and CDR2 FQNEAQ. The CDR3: CASSPDRVSPLHF. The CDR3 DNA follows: TGTGCCAGCAGCCCCGACAGGGTTTCACCCCTCCACTTT.

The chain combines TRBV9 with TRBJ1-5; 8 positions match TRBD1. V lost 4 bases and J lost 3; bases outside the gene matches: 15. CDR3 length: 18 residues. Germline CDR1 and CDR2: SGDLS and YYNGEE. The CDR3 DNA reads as TGTGCCAGCAGCCCACACAGGACAGGGAGGTCGGACAATCAGCCCCAGCATTTT. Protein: CASSPHRTGRSDNQPQHF.

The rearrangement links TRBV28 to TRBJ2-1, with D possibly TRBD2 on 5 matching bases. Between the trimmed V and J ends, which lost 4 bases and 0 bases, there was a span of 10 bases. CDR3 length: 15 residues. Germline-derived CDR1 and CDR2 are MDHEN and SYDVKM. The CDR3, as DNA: TGTGCCAGCAGTTCAACGGGGAGCTCCTACAATGAGCAGTTCTTC. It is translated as CASSSTGSSYNEQFF.

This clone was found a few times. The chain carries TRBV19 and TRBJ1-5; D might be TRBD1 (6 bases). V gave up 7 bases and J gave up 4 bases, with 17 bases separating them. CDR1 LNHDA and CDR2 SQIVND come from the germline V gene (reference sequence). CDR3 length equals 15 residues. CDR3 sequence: CASTGRGARNQPQHF. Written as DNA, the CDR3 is TGTGCCAGTACCGGTCGGGGGGCGAGGAATCAGCCCCAGCATTTT.

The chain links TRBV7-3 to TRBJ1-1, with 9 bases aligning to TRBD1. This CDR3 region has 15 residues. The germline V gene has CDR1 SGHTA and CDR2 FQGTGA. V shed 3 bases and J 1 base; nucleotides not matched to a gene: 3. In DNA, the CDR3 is TGTGCCAGCAGCTTGGGACAGGGATGGAACACTGAAGCTTTCTTT. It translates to CASSLGQGWNTEAFF.

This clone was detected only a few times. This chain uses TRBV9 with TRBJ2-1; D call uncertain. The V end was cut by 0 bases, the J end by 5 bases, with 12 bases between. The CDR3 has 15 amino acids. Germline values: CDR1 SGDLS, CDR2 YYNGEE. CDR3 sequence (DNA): TGTGCCAGCAGCGTAGTCGTTGGGCCCCACAATGAGCAGTTCTTC. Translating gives CASSVVVGPHNEQFF.

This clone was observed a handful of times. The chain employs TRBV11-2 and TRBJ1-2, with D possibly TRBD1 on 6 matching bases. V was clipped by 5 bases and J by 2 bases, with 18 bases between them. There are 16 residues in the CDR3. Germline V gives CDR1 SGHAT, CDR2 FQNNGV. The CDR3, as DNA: TGTGCCAGCAGCCCTTGGGGGGCAGTCCTAAACTATGGCTACACCTTC. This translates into CASSPWGAVLNYGYTF. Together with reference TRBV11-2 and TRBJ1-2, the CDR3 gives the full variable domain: EAGVAQSPRYKIIEKRQSVAFWCNPISGHATLYWYQQILGQGPKLLIQFQNNGVVDDSQLPKDRFSAERLKGVDSTLKIQPAKLEDSAVYLCASSPWGAVLNYGYTFGSGTRLTVV.

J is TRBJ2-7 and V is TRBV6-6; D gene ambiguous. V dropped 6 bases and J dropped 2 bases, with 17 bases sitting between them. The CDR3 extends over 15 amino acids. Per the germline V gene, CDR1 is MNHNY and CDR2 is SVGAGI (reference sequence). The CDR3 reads CASRTHMGTAYEQYF. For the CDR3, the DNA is TGTGCCAGCAGGACACATATGGGAACGGCCTACGAGCAGTACTTC.

The DNA of the CDR3 is TGTGCCAGCAGCCGCGAGCGAGCCCAAGAGACCCAGTACTTC. Amino acids: CASSRERAQETQYF. The chain couples TRBV6-6 to TRBJ2-5; D is unclear. Trimming removed 6 bases from V and 1 base from J, with 12 bases in between. CDR1 MNHNY and CDR2 SVGAGI come from the germline V gene (reference sequence). This CDR3 region has 14 residues.

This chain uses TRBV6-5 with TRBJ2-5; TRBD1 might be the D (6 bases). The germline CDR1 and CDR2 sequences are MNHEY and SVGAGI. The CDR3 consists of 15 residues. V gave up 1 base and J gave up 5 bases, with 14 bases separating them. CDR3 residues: CASSYLLQGPETQYF. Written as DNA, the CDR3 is TGTGCCAGCAGTTACTTATTACAGGGCCCGGAGACCCAGTACTTC.

CDR3 nucleotide sequence: TGTGCCAGTAACCCCGTGACAGGATTAAACTATGGCTACACCTTC. Encoded protein: CASNPVTGLNYGYTF. This sequence joins TRBV19 and TRBJ1-2, with TRBD1 as a possible D gene (6 bases). The CDR3 has 15 residues. Trimming removed 7 bases from V and 2 bases from J, with 17 bases in between. Germline CDR1 reads LNHDA; CDR2 reads SQIVND (reference sequence).

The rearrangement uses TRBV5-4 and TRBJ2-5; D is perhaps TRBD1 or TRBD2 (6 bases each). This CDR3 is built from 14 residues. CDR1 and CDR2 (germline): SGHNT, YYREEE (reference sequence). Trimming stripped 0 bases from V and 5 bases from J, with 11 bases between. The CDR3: CASSLAGAMETQYF. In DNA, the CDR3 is TGTGCCAGCAGCTTGGCGGGGGCCATGGAGACCCAGTACTTC.

CDR3 coding DNA: TGTGCCAGCAGCTTAGCGACTAGCCGGTTCAATGAGCAGTTCTTC. Residues: CASSLATSRFNEQFF. V usage is TRBV7-2 and J usage is TRBJ2-1; 7 bases match TRBD2. Germline CDR1 reads SGHTA; CDR2 reads FQGNSA. The J segment lost 6 bases and the V segment lost 0 bases, leaving 5 bases of the junction unmatched. The CDR3 is 15 residues long.

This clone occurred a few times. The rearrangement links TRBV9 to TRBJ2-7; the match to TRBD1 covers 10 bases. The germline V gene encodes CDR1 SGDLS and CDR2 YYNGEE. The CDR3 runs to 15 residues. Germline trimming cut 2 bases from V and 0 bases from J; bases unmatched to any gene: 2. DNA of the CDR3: TGTGCCAGCAGCGTGGACAGGGGGAGCTCCTACGAGCAGTACTTC. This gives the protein CASSVDRGSSYEQYF.

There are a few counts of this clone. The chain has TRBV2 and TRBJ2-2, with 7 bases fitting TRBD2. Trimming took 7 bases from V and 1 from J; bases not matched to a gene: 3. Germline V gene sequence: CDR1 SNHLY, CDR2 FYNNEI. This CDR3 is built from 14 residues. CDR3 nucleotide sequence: TGTGCCAGCATGAGCGGGGAGAACACCGGGGAGCTGTTTTTT. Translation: CASMSGENTGELFF.

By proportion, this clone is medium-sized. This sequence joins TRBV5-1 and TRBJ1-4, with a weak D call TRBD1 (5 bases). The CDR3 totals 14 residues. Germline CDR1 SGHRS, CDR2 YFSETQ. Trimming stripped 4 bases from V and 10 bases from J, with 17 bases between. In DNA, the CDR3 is TGCGCCAGCAGCCCTGGGGGGGGGACTGGAAAACTGTTTTTT. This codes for CASSPGGGTGKLFF. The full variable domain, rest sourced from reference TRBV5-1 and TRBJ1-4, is KAGVTQTPRYLIKTRGQQVTLSCSPISGHRSVSWYQQTPGQGLQFLFEYFSETQRNKGNFPGRFSGRQFSNSRSEMNVSTLELGDSALYLCASSPGGGTGKLFFGSGTQLSVL.

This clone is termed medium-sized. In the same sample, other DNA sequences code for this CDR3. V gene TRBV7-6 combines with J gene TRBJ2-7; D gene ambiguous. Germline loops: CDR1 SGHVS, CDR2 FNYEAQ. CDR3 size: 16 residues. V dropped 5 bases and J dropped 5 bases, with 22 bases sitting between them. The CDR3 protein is CASSPWAVGLGNEQYF. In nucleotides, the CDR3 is TGTGCCAGCAGCCCTTGGGCAGTCGGCCTGGGCAACGAGCAGTACTTC.

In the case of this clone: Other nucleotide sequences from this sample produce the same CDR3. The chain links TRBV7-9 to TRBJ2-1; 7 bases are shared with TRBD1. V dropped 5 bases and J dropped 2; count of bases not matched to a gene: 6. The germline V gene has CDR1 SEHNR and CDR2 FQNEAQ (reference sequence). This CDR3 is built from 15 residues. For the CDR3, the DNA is TGTGCCAGCAGCACCAGACAGGGTCCCTACAATGAGCAGTTCTTC. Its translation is CASSTRQGPYNEQFF.

Here the CDR3 reads CASSLLPGESQPQHF. The CDR3 DNA is TGTGCCAGCAGTTTACTTCCAGGGGAATCGCAGCCCCAGCATTTT. The gene calls are TRBV6-5 and TRBJ1-5; perhaps TRBD1 as D (6 bases). The CDR3 has 15 residues. Trimming stripped 4 bases from V and 7 bases from J, with 17 bases between. From germline, CDR1 is MNHEY and CDR2 SVGAGI.

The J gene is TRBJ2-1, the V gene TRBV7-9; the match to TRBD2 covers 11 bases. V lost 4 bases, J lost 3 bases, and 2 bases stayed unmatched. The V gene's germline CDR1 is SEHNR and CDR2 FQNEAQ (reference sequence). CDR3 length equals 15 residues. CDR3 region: CASSSGLAVYNEQFF. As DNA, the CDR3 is TGTGCCAGCAGCTCGGGACTAGCGGTCTACAATGAGCAGTTCTTC.

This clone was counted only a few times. CDR3 in amino acids: CASSVAIGSAGELFF. CDR3 nucleotides: TGTGCCAGCAGCGTAGCCATAGGTTCCGCCGGGGAGCTGTTTTTT. The chain combines TRBV9 with TRBJ2-2; D is ambiguous. Trimming cost V 0 bases and J 6 bases, with 12 bases left between them. The germline gives CDR1 SGDLS, CDR2 YYNGEE. The CDR3 contains 15 residues.

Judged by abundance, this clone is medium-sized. The DNA for the CDR3 is TGTGCCAGCGGACAGGGGATCTGGGCGGGACTAGGGACCCAGTACTTC. It codes for CASGQGIWAGLGTQYF. The chain recombines TRBV5-4 with TRBJ2-5, with D tentatively TRBD1 (9 bases). CDR1 is SGHNT, CDR2 YYREEE, per germline (reference sequence). Trimming stripped 7 bases from V and 7 bases from J, with 26 bases between. The CDR3 has 16 amino acids.

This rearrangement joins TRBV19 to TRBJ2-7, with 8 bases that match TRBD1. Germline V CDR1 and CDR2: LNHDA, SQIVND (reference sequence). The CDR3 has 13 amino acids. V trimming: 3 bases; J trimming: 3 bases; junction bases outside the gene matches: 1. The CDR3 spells CASSIGTGYEQYF. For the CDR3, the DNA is TGTGCCAGTAGTATCGGGACAGGCTACGAGCAGTACTTC.

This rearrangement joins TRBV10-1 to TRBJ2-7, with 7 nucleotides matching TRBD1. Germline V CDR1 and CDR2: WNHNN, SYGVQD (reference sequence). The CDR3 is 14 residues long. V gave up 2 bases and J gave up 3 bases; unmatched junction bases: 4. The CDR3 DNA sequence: TGCGCCAGCAGTGAGGGGACAGCCATCTACGAGCAGTACTTC. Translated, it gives CASSEGTAIYEQYF.

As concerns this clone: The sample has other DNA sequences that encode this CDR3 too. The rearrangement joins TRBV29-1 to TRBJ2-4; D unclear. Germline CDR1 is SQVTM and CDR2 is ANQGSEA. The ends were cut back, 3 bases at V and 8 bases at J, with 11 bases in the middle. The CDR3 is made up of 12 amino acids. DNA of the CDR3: TGCAGCGTTGATAAAGGAACAGACATTCAGTACTTC. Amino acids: CSVDKGTDIQYF.